The sequence of this TCR beta chain was determined in a study of blood T cell repertoires in COVID-19. At the level of the study: PBMCs, B-cell-depleted T cells, or T cells provided the cDNA or gDNA that made up the material.

Sequencing was performed with immunoSEQ multiplex PCR; in TCRdb, only in-frame clones are kept and a portion is missing. The sample consists of some 340,000 clones, about 87% of them appearing once. The CDR3 loop spans 15 amino acids. The J segment lost 3 bases and the V segment lost 3 bases, leaving 2 bases of the junction unmatched. CDR1 is MRHNA and CDR2 is SNTAGT in the germline V gene. Sequenced sample: PBMCs or T cells enriched from blood (not recorded which). The rearrangement joins TRBV6-4 to TRBJ1-4; 9 bases line up with TRBD1. The origin of this receptor is a woman aged 25 to 39 who had recovered from COVID-19. CDR3 DNA sequence: TGTGCCAGCAGTGAACAGGGGGCCCCTAATGAAAAACTGTTTTTT. Amino acids: CASSEQGAPNEKLFF.